These T cell receptor beta chains were read from a single sample in a study of blood T cell repertoires in COVID-19. Measured with immunoSEQ multiplex PCR; TCRdb has only the in-frame clones, and not every one. The sample includes approximately 330,000 clones, around nine tenths of them seen just once. The sequenced sample was PBMCs or T cells enriched from blood (not recorded which). The source is a woman in her 30s who had recovered from COVID-19. CDR3s include the opening cysteine and the closing phenylalanine or tryptophan. The D gene is left open where the match is weak. The size field is filled for only some rows; it gives once, few, many or a size class.

D: -; J: TRBJ1-5; size: -; V: TRBV6-2/TRBV6-3; CDR3: CASSYSMSAGQPQHF; DNA: TGTGCCAGCAGTTACTCGATGTCTGCGGGACAGCCCCAGCATTTT
D: -; J: TRBJ2-7; size: -; V: TRBV30; CDR3: CAWSGIDRPLAYEQYF; DNA: TGTGCCTGGAGTGGAATAGACAGGCCACTAGCCTACGAGCAGTACTTC
D: TRBD1; J: TRBJ1-5; size: -; V: TRBV20-1; CDR3: CSASKGQGQPQHF; DNA: TGCAGTGCTAGTAAAGGACAGGGACAGCCCCAGCATTTT
D: -; J: TRBJ1-2; size: -; V: TRBV3-1/TRBV3-2; CDR3: CASSQDLVHYYGYTF; DNA: TGTGCCAGCAGCCAAGACCTTGTCCACTACTATGGCTACACCTTC
D: -; J: TRBJ2-6; size: -; V: TRBV28; CDR3: CASRTGSSGANVLTF; DNA: TGTGCCAGCCGAACAGGGAGCTCTGGGGCCAACGTCCTGACTTTC
D: -; J: TRBJ1-2; size: few; V: TRBV5-6; CDR3: CASSQWGQGYTF; DNA: TGTGCCAGCTCCCAGTGGGGGCAAGGCTACACCTTC
D: TRBD2; J: TRBJ2-7; size: -; V: TRBV28; CDR3: CASWTSSYEQYF; DNA: TGTGCCAGCTGGACTAGCTCCTACGAGCAGTACTTC
D: -; J: TRBJ1-1; size: -; V: TRBV2; CDR3: CASPPGQNTEAFF; DNA: TGTGCCAGTCCACCGGGACAGAACACTGAAGCTTTCTTT
D: -; J: TRBJ2-6; size: -; V: TRBV6-5; CDR3: CASSITRSGANVLTF; DNA: TGTGCCAGCAGTATAACTCGTTCTGGGGCCAACGTCCTGACTTTC
D: -; J: TRBJ1-3; size: once; V: TRBV10-3; CDR3: CAISYAGLTIGNTIYF; DNA: TGTGCCATCTCGTACGCGGGACTTACCATTGGCAACACCATATATTTT
D: -; J: TRBJ2-7; size: once; V: TRBV14; CDR3: CASSQVFSGDVFEQYF; DNA: TGTGCCAGCAGCCAAGTTTTTAGCGGAGACGTCTTCGAGCAGTACTTC
D: -; J: TRBJ1-3; size: few; V: TRBV5-5; CDR3: CASRLFSGNTIYF; DNA: TGTGCCAGCAGACTATTCTCTGGAAACACCATATATTTT
D: TRBD2; J: TRBJ2-7; size: -; V: TRBV30; CDR3: CAWSHAGGAGQYF; DNA: TGTGCCTGGAGTCACGCGGGAGGCGCCGGGCAGTACTTC
D: -; J: TRBJ2-5; size: once; V: TRBV29-1; CDR3: CSVEAQGEEVIETQYF; DNA: TGCAGCGTTGAAGCCCAGGGGGAGGAAGTGATAGAGACCCAGTACTTC
D: TRBD2; J: TRBJ2-2; size: once; V: TRBV6-1; CDR3: CASSKVRGLATGELFF; DNA: TGTGCCAGCAGTAAAGTTCGCGGACTAGCCACCGGGGAGCTGTTTTTT
D: TRBD1; J: TRBJ2-7; size: -; V: TRBV28; CDR3: CASSQGRDRGYEQYF; DNA: TGTGCCAGCAGCCAAGGAAGGGACAGGGGCTACGAGCAGTACTTC
D: -; J: TRBJ1-2; size: -; V: TRBV5-8; CDR3: CASSHGQVLLGYGYTF; DNA: TGTGCCAGCAGCCACGGACAAGTTCTGCTAGGCTATGGCTACACCTTC
D: -; J: TRBJ1-2; size: -; V: TRBV18; CDR3: CASSPVELDYGYTF; DNA: TGTGCCAGCTCACCAGTGGAGTTAGACTATGGCTACACCTTC
D: TRBD1; J: TRBJ1-1; size: -; V: TRBV13; CDR3: CASSLRQGRSSNTEAFF; DNA: TGTGCCAGCAGCCTCCGACAGGGTCGGTCGTCTAACACTGAAGCTTTCTTT
D: -; J: TRBJ2-1; size: once; V: TRBV9; CDR3: CASSAMGEQFF; DNA: TGTGCCAGCAGCGCCATGGGCGAGCAGTTCTTC
D: -; J: TRBJ1-1; size: -; V: TRBV18; CDR3: CASSQRAGSTEAFF; DNA: TGTGCCAGCTCACAGAGGGCCGGCAGCACTGAAGCTTTCTTT
D: TRBD2; J: TRBJ2-1; size: -; V: TRBV6-2/TRBV6-3; CDR3: CASSYSGTSGRYNEQFF; DNA: TGTGCCAGCAGTTACTCGGGGACTAGCGGACGCTACAATGAGCAGTTCTTC
D: TRBD2; J: TRBJ2-7; size: -; V: TRBV7-2; CDR3: CASSASGNTYEQYF; DNA: TGTGCCAGCAGCGCTAGCGGAAATACCTACGAGCAGTACTTC
D: TRBD2; J: TRBJ2-1; size: few; V: TRBV5-1; CDR3: CASSRTPGLAVSYNEQFF; DNA: TGCGCCAGCAGCCGAACCCCGGGACTAGCAGTCTCCTACAATGAGCAGTTCTTC
D: -; J: TRBJ2-5; size: -; V: TRBV10-3; CDR3: CAISDRGQETQYF; DNA: TGTGCCATCAGTGACAGGGGACAAGAGACCCAGTACTTC
D: TRBD2; J: TRBJ2-7; size: -; V: TRBV7-9; CDR3: CASSGLAGIYEQYF; DNA: TGTGCCAGCAGCGGACTAGCGGGTATCTACGAGCAGTACTTC
D: TRBD1; J: TRBJ1-2; size: -; V: TRBV18; CDR3: CATRQGNYGYTF; DNA: TGTGCCACTCGACAGGGAAACTATGGCTACACCTTC
D: -; J: TRBJ1-1; size: -; V: TRBV18; CDR3: CASSQQGNTEAFF; DNA: TGTGCCAGCTCACAGCAGGGTAACACTGAAGCTTTCTTT
D: -; J: TRBJ1-2; size: -; V: TRBV7-9; CDR3: CASSLVERSDNYGYTF; DNA: TGTGCCAGCAGCTTAGTTGAGAGGTCGGATAACTATGGCTACACCTTC
D: -; J: TRBJ1-1; size: -; V: TRBV3-1/TRBV3-2; CDR3: CASSPGGGNTEAFF; DNA: TGTGCCAGCAGCCCCGGGGGTGGGAACACTGAAGCTTTCTTT
D: TRBD2; J: TRBJ2-3; size: -; V: TRBV10-3; CDR3: CAIRPSGRAVDTQYF; DNA: TGTGCCATCCGTCCTAGCGGGAGGGCCGTAGATACGCAGTATTTT
D: -; J: TRBJ1-2; size: few; V: TRBV12-3/TRBV12-4; CDR3: CASSPTGQRGYTF; DNA: TGTGCCAGCAGCCCAACAGGACAGCGGGGCTACACCTTC
D: TRBD1; J: TRBJ1-2; size: -; V: TRBV5-8; CDR3: CASSQGTVPPTYGYTF; DNA: TGTGCCAGCAGCCAGGGGACAGTGCCTCCTACTTATGGCTACACCTTC
D: -; J: TRBJ1-2; size: -; V: TRBV27; CDR3: CASSFATANYGYTF; DNA: TGTGCCAGCAGTTTCGCGACAGCGAACTATGGCTACACCTTC
D: TRBD1; J: TRBJ2-7; size: few; V: TRBV7-2; CDR3: CASSFGKSRTGTYEQYF; DNA: TGTGCCAGCAGCTTCGGAAAGTCTCGGACAGGGACCTACGAGCAGTACTTC
D: -; J: TRBJ2-1; size: -; V: TRBV19; CDR3: CASSMGGVAYNEQFF; DNA: TGTGCCAGTAGTATGGGCGGGGTGGCCTACAATGAGCAGTTCTTC
D: -; J: TRBJ1-5; size: -; V: TRBV2; CDR3: CASSESGLNSNQPQHF; DNA: TGTGCCAGCAGTGAGTCTGGGCTCAATAGCAATCAGCCCCAGCATTTT
D: -; J: TRBJ2-1; size: -; V: TRBV15; CDR3: CATSRDLATGDDNEQFF; DNA: TGTGCCACCAGCAGAGATCTCGCAACGGGAGACGACAATGAGCAGTTCTTC
D: TRBD1; J: TRBJ2-1; size: once; V: TRBV6-2/TRBV6-3; CDR3: CASSTTGDNEQFF; DNA: TGTGCCAGCAGCACGACAGGGGACAATGAGCAGTTCTTC
D: -; J: TRBJ1-2; size: -; V: TRBV7-2; CDR3: CASSWPRRGGLLYGYTF; DNA: TGTGCCAGCAGCTGGCCCCGGAGGGGGGGGCTACTCTATGGCTACACCTTC
D: TRBD2; J: TRBJ2-7; size: -; V: TRBV7-2; CDR3: CASSLQGLAGEQYF; DNA: TGTGCCAGCAGCCTACAGGGACTAGCTGGGGAGCAGTACTTC
D: -; J: TRBJ1-5; size: -; V: TRBV28; CDR3: CASSWRGLYSNQPQHF; DNA: TGTGCCAGCAGTTGGCGAGGACTGTATAGCAATCAGCCCCAGCATTTT
D: TRBD2; J: TRBJ2-7; size: -; V: TRBV12-5; CDR3: CASGPPGGDEQYF; DNA: TGTGCTAGTGGTCCACCGGGGGGGGACGAGCAGTACTTC
D: TRBD2; J: TRBJ2-7; size: -; V: TRBV5-6; CDR3: CASSWGLAASYEQYF; DNA: TGTGCCAGCAGCTGGGGACTAGCGGCGTCCTACGAGCAGTACTTC
D: TRBD1; J: TRBJ1-2; size: -; V: TRBV27; CDR3: CASSSPGTGKDGYTF; DNA: TGTGCCAGCAGTTCACCCGGGACAGGGAAGGATGGCTACACCTTC
D: TRBD1; J: TRBJ2-1; size: -; V: TRBV20-1; CDR3: CSASGDRDFTNEQFF; DNA: TGCAGTGCTAGTGGGGACAGGGACTTTACCAATGAGCAGTTCTTC
D: -; J: TRBJ2-3; size: -; V: TRBV7-9; CDR3: CASSLLLRDTQYF; DNA: TGTGCCAGCAGCTTATTGCTGCGAGATACGCAGTATTTT
D: -; J: TRBJ1-1; size: many; V: TRBV7-9; CDR3: CAGTYSYMNTEAFF; DNA: TGTGCCGGAACCTACAGCTACATGAACACTGAAGCTTTCTTT
D: TRBD2; J: TRBJ2-3; size: -; V: TRBV6-6; CDR3: CASSPRTSGSITDTQYF; DNA: TGTGCCAGCAGTCCGCGGACTAGCGGGAGTATCACAGATACGCAGTATTTT
D: -; J: TRBJ2-5; size: -; V: TRBV5-4; CDR3: CASSSHGGLSQETQYF; DNA: TGTGCCAGCAGCTCTCACGGGGGACTCTCCCAAGAGACCCAGTACTTC